The TCR beta chain described here comes from a study of blood T cell repertoires in COVID-19. Study-level background: The United States, Italy and Spain were the sources of the acute and convalescent COVID-19 samples.

Original handling: By means of reference gene primer amplification, nucleated cell counts were estimated. Generated by immunoSEQ multiplex PCR, the TCRdb table keeps only in-frame clones and is missing some. The V and J calls and clone size are taken from that table; D and trimming were inferred from the DNA. The data contain some 270,000 clones, about 85% of them singletons. The study drew participants aged about 18 to 89 years from some 25 US areas. A COVID-19 case had been met by exposed participants during the 2 weeks before study entry. The CDR3 covers 14 residues. Germline CDR1 reads LGHDT; CDR2 reads YNNKEL (reference sequence). V was trimmed by 4 bases and J by 0 bases, leaving 9 bases between them.

This chain joins TRBV3-1 (or the pseudogene TRBV3-2) and TRBJ1-2; D is uncertain. The material sequenced was PBMCs or T cells enriched from blood (not recorded which). This receptor was taken from a woman between 50 and 59 years old who had been exposed to COVID-19. DNA of the CDR3: TGTGCCAGCAGCCGCACAGCCTCTAACTATGGCTACACCTTC. Its translation: CASSRTASNYGYTF.